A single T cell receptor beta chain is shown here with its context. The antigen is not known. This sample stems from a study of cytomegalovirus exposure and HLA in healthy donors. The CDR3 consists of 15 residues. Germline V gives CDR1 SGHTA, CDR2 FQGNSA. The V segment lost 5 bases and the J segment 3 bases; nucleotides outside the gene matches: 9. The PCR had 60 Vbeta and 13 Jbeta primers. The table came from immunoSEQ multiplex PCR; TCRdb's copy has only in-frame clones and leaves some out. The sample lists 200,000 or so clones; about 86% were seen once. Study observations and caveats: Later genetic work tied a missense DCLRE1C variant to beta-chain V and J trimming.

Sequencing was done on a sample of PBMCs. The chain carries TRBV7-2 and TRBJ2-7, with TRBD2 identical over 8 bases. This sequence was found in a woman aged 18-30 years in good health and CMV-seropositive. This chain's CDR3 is CASSLRGGLLYEQYF. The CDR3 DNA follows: TGTGCCAGCAGCCTCCGGGGGGGCTTACTCTACGAGCAGTACTTC.